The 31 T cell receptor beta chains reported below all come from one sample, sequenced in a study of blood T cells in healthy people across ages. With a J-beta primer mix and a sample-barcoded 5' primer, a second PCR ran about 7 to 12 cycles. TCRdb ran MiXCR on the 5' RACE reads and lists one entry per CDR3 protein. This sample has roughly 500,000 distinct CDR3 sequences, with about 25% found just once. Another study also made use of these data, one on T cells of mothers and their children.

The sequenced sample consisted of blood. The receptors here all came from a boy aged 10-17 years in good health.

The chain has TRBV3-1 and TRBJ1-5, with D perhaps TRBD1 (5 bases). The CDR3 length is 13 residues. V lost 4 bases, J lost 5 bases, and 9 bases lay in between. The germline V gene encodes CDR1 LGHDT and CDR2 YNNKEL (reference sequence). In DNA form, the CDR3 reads TGTGCCAGCAGCCGCAGGGAGGATCAGCCCCAGCATTTT. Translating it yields CASSRREDQPQHF.

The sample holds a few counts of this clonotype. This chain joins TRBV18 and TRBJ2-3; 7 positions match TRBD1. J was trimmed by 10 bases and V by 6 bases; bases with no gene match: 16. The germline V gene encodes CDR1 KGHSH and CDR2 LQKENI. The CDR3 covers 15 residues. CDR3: CASSPDRILKGAQYF. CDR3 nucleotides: TGTGCCAGCTCGCCGGACAGGATTCTTAAGGGGGCGCAGTATTTT.

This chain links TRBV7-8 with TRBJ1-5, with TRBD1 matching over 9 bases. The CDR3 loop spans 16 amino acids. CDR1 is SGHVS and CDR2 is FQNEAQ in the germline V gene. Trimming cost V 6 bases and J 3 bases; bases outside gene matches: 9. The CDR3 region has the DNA TGTGCCAGCAGACAGGGGGCTGTAACTCTCAATCAGCCCCAGCATTTT. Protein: CASRQGAVTLNQPQHF.

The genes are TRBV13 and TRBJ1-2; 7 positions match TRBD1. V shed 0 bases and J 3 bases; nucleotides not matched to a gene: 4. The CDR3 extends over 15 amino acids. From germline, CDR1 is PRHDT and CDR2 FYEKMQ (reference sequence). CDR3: CASSLGGGEDYGYTF. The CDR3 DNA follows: TGTGCCAGCAGCTTAGGAGGGGGCGAAGACTATGGCTACACCTTC. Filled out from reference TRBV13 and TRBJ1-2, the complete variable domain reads AAGVIQSPRHLIKEKRETATLKCYPIPRHDTVYWYQQGPGQDPQFLISFYEKMQSDKGSIPDRFSAQQFSDYHSELNMSSLELGDSALYFCASSLGGGEDYGYTFGSGTRLTVV.

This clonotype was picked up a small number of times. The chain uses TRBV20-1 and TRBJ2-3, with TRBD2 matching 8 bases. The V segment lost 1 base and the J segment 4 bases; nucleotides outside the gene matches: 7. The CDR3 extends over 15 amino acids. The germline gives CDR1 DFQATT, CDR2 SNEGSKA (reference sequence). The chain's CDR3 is CSARAGGPRPDTQYF. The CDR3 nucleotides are TGCAGTGCTAGAGCGGGGGGGCCACGTCCAGATACGCAGTATTTT.

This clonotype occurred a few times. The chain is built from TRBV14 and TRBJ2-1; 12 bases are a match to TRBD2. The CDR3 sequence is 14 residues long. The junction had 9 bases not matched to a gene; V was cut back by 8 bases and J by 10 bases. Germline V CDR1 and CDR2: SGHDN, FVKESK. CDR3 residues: CASSGASGRAEQFF. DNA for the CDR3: TGTGCCAGCTCCGGGGCTAGCGGGAGGGCCGAGCAGTTCTTC. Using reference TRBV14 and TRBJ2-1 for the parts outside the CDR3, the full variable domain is EAGVTQFPSHSVIEKGQTVTLRCDPISGHDNLYWYRRVMGKEIKFLLHFVKESKQDESGMPNNRFLAERTGGTYSTLKVQPAELEDSGVYFCASSGASGRAEQFFGPGTRLTVL.

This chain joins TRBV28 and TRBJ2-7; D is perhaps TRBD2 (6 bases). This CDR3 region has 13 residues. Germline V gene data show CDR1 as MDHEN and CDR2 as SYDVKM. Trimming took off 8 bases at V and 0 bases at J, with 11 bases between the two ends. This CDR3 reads CASSPSDSYEQYF. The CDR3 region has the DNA TGTGCCAGCTCTCCTAGCGACTCCTACGAGCAGTACTTC.

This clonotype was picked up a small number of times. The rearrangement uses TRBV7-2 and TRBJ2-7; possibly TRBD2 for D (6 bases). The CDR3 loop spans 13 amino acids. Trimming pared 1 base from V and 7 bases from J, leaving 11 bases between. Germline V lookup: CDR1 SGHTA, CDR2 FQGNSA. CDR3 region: CASSLGTTVEQYF. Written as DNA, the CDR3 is TGTGCCAGCAGCTTAGGGACTACTGTAGAGCAGTACTTC.

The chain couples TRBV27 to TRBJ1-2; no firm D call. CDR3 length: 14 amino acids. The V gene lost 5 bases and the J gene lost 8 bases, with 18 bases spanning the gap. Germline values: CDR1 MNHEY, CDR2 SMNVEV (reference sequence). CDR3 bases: TGTGCCAGCAGTCCCTTGTCAGGACCTTGGGGCTACACCTTC. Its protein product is CASSPLSGPWGYTF.

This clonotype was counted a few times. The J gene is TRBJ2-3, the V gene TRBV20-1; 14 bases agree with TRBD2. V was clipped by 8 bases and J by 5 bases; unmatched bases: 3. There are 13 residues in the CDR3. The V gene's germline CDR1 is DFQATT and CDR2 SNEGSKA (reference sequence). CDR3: CSPTSGGGDTQYF. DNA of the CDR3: TGCAGTCCGACTAGCGGGGGGGGAGATACGCAGTATTTT.

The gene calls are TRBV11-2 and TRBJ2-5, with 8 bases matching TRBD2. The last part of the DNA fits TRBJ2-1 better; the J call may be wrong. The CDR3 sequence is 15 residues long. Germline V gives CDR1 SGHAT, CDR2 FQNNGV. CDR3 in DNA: TGTGCCAGCAGCCCGGGACTAGAGCTGTACAATGAGCAGTTCTTC. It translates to CASSPGLELYNEQFF.

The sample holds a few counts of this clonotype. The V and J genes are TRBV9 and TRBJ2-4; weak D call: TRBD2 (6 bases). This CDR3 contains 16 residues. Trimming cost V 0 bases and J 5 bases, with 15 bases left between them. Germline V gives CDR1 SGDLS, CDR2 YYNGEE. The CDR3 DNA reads TGTGCCAGCAGCGTAGGAGGGCGGGAAAGTCAAAACATTCAGTACTTC. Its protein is CASSVGGRESQNIQYF.

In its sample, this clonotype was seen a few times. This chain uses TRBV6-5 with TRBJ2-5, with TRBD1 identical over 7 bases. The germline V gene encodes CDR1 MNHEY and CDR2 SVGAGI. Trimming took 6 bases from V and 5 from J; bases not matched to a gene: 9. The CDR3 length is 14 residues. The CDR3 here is CASRGQAPGETQYF. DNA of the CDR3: TGTGCCAGCAGAGGACAGGCCCCCGGGGAGACCCAGTACTTC.

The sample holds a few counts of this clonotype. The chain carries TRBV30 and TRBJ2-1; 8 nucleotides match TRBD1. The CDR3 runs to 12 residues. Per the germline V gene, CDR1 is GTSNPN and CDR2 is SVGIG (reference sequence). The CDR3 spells CAQGALGDEQFF. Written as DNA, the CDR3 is TGTGCTCAGGGGGCCCTTGGCGATGAGCAGTTCTTC.

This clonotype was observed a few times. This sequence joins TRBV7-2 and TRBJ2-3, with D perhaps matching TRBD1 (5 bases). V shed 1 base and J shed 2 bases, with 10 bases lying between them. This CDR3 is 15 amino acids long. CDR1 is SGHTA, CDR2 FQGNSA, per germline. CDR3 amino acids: CASSLEARDTDTQYF. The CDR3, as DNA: TGTGCCAGCAGCTTAGAGGCCAGGGACACAGATACGCAGTATTTT.

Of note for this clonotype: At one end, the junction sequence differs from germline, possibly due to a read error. The CDR3 reads CASSDRGPEKLLF. CDR3 nucleotide sequence: TGTGCCAGCAGTGACAGGGGGCCTGAAAAACTGCTTTTT. The rearrangement joins TRBV2 to TRBJ1-4; TRBD1 matches at 8 bases. This CDR3 is built from 13 residues. Germline V gene data show CDR1 as SNHLY and CDR2 as FYNNEI. The full variable domain, in which reference TRBV2 and TRBJ1-4 provide the parts outside the CDR3, is EPEVTQTPSHQVTQMGQEVILRCVPISNHLYFYWYRQILGQKVEFLVSFYNNEISEKSEIFDDQFSVERPDGSNFTLKIRSTKLEDSAMYFCASSDRGPEKLLFGSGTQLSVL.

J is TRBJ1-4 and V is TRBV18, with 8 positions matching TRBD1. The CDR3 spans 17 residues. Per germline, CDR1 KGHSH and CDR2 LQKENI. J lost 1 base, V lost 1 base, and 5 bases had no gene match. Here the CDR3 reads CASSPQRTGRTNEKLFF. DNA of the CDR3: TGTGCCAGCTCACCACAAAGGACAGGGAGAACTAATGAAAAACTGTTTTTT.

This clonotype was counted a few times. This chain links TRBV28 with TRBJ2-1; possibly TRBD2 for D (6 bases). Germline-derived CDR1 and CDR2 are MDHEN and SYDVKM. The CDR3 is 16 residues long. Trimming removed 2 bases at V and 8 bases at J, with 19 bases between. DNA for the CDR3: TGTGCCAGCAGTTTAGCGGCGTCGGGAGTGTCTGATGAGCAGTTCTTC. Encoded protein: CASSLAASGVSDEQFF.

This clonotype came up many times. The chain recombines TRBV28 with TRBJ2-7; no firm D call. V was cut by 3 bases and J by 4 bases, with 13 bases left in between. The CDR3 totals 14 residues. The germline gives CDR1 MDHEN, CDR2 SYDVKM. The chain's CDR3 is CASSFRATQYEQYF. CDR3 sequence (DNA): TGTGCCAGCAGTTTTCGGGCCACCCAATACGAGCAGTACTTC.

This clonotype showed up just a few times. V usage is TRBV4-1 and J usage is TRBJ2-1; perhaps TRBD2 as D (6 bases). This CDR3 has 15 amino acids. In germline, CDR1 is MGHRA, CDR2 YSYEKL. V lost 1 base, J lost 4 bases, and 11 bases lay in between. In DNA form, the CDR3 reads TGCGCCAGCAGCCAAGGGGGGAGGATGTACAATGAGCAGTTCTTC. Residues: CASSQGGRMYNEQFF.

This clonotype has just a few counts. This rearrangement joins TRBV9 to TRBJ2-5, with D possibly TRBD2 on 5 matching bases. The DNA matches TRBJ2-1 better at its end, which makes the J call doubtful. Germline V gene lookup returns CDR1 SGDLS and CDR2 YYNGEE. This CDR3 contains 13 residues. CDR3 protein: CASSVWEYNEQFF. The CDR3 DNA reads TGTGCCAGCAGCGTATGGGAGTACAATGAGCAGTTCTTC.

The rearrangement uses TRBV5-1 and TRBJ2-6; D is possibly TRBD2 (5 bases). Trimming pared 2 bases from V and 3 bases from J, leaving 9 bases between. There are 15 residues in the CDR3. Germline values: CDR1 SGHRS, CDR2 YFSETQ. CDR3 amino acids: CASSLRGDGANVLTF. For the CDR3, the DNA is TGCGCCAGCAGCTTACGGGGAGATGGGGCCAACGTCCTGACTTTC.

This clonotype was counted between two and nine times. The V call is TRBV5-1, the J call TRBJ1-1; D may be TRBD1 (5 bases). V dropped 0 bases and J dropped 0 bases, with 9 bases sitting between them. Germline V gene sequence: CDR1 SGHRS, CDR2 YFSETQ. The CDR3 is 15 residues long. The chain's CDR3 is CASSLEGLMNTEAFF. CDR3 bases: TGCGCCAGCAGCTTGGAGGGACTTATGAACACTGAAGCTTTCTTT.

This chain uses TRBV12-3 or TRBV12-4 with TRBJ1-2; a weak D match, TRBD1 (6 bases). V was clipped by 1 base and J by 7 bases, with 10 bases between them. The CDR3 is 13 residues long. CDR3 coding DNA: TGTGCCAGCAGTTTAGGGACAGTGGGTGGCTACACCTTC. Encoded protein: CASSLGTVGGYTF.

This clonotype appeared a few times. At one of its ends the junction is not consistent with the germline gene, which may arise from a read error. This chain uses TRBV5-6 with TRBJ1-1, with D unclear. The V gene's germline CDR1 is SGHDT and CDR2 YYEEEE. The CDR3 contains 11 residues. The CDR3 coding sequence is TGTGCCAGCAGCTTGGGGTCAAGAGTCCTCTTT. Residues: CASSLGSRVLF.

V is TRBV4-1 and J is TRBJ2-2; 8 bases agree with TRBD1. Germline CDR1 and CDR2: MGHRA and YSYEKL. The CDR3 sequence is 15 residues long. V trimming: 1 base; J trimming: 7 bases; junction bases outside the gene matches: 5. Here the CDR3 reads CASSQVDRGDGELFF. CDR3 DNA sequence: TGCGCCAGCAGCCAAGTTGACAGGGGCGACGGGGAGCTGTTTTTT.

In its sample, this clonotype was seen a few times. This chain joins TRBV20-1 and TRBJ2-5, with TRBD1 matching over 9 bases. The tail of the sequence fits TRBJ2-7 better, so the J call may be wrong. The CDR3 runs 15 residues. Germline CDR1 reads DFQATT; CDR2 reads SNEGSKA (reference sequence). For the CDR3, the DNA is TGCAGTGCTAGAGGGACAGGGGATTTTCTCGACGAGCAGTACTTC. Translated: CSARGTGDFLDEQYF.

CDR3 DNA sequence: TGTGCCAGCAGCTTTCTTGAAGGCTACACCTTC. Protein: CASSFLEGYTF. The chain employs TRBV5-5 and TRBJ1-2; D unresolved. The CDR3 has 11 amino acids. V was cut by 2 bases and J by 8 bases, with 7 bases left in between. Germline V gene sequence: CDR1 SGHKS, CDR2 YYEKEE (reference sequence).

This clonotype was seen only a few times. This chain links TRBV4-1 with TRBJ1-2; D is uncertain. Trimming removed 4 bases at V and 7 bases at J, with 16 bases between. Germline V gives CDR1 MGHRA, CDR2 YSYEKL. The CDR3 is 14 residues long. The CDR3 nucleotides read TGCGCCAGCAGCCCGGGGTTATCGGGCTTTGGCTACACCTTC. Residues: CASSPGLSGFGYTF.

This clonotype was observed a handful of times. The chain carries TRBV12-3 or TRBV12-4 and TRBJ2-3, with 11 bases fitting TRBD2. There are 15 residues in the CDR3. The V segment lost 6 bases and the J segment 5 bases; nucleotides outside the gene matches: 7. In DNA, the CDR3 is TGTGCCAGCAGCATAGCGGGGGGGCCGGGAGATACGCAGTATTTT. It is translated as CASSIAGGPGDTQYF.

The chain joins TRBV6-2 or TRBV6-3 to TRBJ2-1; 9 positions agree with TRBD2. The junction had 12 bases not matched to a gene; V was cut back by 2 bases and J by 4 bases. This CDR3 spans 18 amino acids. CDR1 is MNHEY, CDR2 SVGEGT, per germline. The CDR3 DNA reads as TGTGCCAGCAGTTACGTCGTAGCGGGGGCCCTGGGATACAATGAGCAGTTCTTC. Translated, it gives CASSYVVAGALGYNEQFF.